One sample yielded the 5 T cell receptor beta chains listed below, sequenced in a study of blood T cell repertoires in COVID-19. Data came from immunoSEQ multiplex PCR; TCRdb stores just in-frame clones and leaves some out. The profile shows around 300,000 clones, about 87% of them singletons. Sequenced: PBMCs or T cells enriched from blood (not recorded which). The receptors come from a man aged 25 to 45 who had recovered from COVID-19.

The chain carries TRBV11-2 and TRBJ2-7; D possibly corresponds to TRBD1 (5 bases). Germline CDR1 SGHAT, CDR2 FQNNGV. The CDR3 spans 13 residues. V was clipped by 2 bases and J by 4 bases, with 9 bases between them. The CDR3 sequence: CASSLISGYEQYF. CDR3 in DNA: TGTGCCAGCAGCTTAATCTCAGGGTACGAGCAGTACTTC.

V gene TRBV28 combines with J gene TRBJ1-3; TRBD1 matches at 8 bases. Germline loops: CDR1 MDHEN, CDR2 SYDVKM. Germline trimming cut 5 bases from V and 4 bases from J; bases unmatched to any gene: 4. There are 14 residues in the CDR3. The CDR3 nucleotides read TGTGCCAGCAGTCTAGGGACAGGAGGAAACACCATATATTTT. It specifies CASSLGTGGNTIYF.

The genes are TRBV28 and TRBJ2-2; 7 bases map to TRBD2. CDR1 is MDHEN, CDR2 SYDVKM, per germline. J was trimmed by 5 bases and V by 0 bases; bases with no gene match: 6. This CDR3 is built from 16 residues. The CDR3 DNA is TGTGCCAGCAGTTTATGGATGAAGGGAGGGACCGGGGAGCTGTTTTTT. Amino acids: CASSLWMKGGTGELFF.

This sequence joins TRBV19 and TRBJ2-1, with 9 bases fitting TRBD2. CDR3 length: 14 amino acids. From germline, CDR1 is LNHDA and CDR2 SQIVND (reference sequence). The V gene end was trimmed by 10 bases and the J gene end by 0 bases; junction bases not matched to a gene: 4. The CDR3 sequence: CATKAGGSYNEQFF. The CDR3 nucleotides read TGTGCCACCAAAGCGGGGGGCTCCTACAATGAGCAGTTCTTC.

The chain joins TRBV5-1 to TRBJ2-3, with a tentative D call TRBD1 (6 bases). CDR1 and CDR2 from the germline V gene are SGHRS and YFSETQ. The CDR3 has 14 amino acids. V was trimmed by 8 bases and J by 5 bases, leaving 18 bases between them. CDR3 sequence: CASAGTTVIDTQYF. The CDR3 DNA reads as TGCGCCAGTGCCGGGACAACAGTTATAGATACGCAGTATTTT.